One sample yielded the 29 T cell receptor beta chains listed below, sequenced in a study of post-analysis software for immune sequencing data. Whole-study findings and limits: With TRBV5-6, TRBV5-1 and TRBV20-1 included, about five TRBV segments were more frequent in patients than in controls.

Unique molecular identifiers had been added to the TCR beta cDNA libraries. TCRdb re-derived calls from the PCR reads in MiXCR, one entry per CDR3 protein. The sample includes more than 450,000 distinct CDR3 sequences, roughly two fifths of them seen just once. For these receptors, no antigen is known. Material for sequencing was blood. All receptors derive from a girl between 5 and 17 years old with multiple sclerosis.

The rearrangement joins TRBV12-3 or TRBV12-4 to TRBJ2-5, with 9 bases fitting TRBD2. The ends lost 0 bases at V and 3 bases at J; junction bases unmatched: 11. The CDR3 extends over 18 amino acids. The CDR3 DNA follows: TGTGCCAGCAGTTTAGCCCCTCCGGTTTTAGCGGGAGAAGAGACCCAGTACTTC. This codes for CASSLAPPVLAGEETQYF.

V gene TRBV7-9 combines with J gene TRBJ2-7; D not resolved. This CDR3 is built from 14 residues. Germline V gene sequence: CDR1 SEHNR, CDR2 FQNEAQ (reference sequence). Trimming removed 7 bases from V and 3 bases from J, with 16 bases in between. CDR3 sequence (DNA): TGTGCCAGCAACAGCCAGGAGATCGGCTACGAGCAGTACTTC. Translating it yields CASNSQEIGYEQYF.

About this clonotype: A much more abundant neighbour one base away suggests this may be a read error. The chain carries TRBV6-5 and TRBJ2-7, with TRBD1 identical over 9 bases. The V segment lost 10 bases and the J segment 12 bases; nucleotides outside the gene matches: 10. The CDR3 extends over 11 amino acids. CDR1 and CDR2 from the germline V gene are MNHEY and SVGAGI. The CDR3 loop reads CANRAGQGWYF. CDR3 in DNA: TGTGCCAACAGAGCCGGACAGGGGTGGTACTTC.

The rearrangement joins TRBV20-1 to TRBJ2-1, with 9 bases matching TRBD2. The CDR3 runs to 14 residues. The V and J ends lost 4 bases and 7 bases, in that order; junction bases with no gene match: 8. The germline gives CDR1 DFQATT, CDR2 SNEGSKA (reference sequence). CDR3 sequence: CSATAGTSKNEQFF. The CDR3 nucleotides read TGCAGTGCTACGGCCGGGACTAGCAAGAATGAGCAGTTCTTC.

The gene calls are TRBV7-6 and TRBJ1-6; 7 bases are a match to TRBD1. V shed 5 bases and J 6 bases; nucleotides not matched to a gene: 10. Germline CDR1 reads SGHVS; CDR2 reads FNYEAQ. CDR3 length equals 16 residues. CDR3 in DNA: TGTGCCAGCAGCCCCAGGGGGATCGGGGGTAATTCACCCCTCCACTTT. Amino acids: CASSPRGIGGNSPLHF.

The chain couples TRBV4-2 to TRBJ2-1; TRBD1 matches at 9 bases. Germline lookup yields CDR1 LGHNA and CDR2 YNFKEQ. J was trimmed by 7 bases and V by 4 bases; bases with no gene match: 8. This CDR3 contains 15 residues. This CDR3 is CASSLFTGGRNEQFF. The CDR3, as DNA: TGTGCCAGCAGCCTCTTTACAGGGGGCAGGAATGAGCAGTTCTTC.

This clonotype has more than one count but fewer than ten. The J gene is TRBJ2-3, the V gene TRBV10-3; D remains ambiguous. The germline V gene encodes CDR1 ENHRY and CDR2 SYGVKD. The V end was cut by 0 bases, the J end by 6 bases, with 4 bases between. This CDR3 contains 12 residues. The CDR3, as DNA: TGTGCCATCAGTGAGTCCCCTGATACGCAGTATTTT. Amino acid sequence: CAISESPDTQYF.

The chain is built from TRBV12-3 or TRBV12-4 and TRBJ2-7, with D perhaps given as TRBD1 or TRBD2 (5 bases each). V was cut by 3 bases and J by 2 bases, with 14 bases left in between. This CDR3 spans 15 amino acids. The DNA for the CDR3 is TGTGCCAGCAGTTTCCGCAGGGACCGCGCCTACGAGCAGTACTTC. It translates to CASSFRRDRAYEQYF.

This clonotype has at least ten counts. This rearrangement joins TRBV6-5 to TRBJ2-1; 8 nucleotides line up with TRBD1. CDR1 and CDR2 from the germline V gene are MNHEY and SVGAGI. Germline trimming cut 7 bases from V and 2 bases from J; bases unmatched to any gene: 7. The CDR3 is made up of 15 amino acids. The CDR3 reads CASTRRTGPYNEQFF. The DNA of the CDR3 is TGTGCCAGCACCCGCCGGACAGGGCCCTACAATGAGCAGTTCTTC.

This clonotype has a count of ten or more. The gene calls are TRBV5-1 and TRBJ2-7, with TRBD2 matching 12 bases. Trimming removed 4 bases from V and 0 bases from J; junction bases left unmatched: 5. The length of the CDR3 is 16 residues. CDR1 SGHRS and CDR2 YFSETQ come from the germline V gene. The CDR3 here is CASSLGLAGSSYEQYF. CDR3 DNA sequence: TGCGCCAGCAGCCTAGGACTAGCGGGGAGCTCCTACGAGCAGTACTTC.

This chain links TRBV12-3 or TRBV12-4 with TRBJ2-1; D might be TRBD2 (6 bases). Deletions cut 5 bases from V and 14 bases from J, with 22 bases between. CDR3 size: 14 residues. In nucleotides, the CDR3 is TGTGCCAGCAGTCTTCTAACGGGACTGGGAGCGGAGTTCTTC. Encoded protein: CASSLLTGLGAEFF.

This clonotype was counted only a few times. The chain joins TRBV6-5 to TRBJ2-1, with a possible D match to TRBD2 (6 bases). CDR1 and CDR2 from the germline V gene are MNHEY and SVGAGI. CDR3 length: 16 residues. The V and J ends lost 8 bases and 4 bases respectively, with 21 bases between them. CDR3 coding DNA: TGTGCCAGCCTATCAAATCCCTACGGGGGTTACAATGAGCAGTTCTTC. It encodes CASLSNPYGGYNEQFF.

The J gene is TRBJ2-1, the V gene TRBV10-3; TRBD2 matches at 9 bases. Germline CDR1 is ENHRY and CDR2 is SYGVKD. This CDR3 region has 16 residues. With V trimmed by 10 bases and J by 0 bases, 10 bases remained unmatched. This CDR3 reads CASGRAGPNSYNEQFF. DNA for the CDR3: TGTGCCAGCGGGAGGGCTGGACCGAACTCCTACAATGAGCAGTTCTTC.

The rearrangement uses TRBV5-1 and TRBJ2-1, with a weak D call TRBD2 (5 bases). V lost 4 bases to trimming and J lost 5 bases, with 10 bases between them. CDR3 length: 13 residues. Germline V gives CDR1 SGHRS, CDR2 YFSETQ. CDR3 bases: TGCGCCAGCAGCGACGGACTTGACAATGAGCAGTTCTTC. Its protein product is CASSDGLDNEQFF.

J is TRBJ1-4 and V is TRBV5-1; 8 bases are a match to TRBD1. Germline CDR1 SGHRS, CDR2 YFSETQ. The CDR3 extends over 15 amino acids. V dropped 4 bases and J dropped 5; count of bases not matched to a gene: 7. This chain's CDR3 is CASSGQGKGNEKLFF. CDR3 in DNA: TGCGCCAGCAGCGGACAGGGAAAAGGGAATGAAAAACTGTTTTTT. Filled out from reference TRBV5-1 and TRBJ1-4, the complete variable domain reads KAGVTQTPRYLIKTRGQQVTLSCSPISGHRSVSWYQQTPGQGLQFLFEYFSETQRNKGNFPGRFSGRQFSNSRSEMNVSTLELGDSALYLCASSGQGKGNEKLFFGSGTQLSVL.

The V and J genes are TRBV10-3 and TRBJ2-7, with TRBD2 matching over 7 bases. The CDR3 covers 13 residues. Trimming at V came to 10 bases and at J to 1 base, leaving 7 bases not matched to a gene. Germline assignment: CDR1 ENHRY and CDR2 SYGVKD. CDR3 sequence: CATNRRGSYEQYF. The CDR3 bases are TGTGCCACCAACCGGCGGGGGTCCTACGAGCAGTACTTC.

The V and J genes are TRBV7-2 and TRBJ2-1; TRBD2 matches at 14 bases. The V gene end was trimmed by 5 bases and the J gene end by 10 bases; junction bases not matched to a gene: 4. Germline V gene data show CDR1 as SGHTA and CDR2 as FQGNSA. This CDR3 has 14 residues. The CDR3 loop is CASSLGLAGGEQFF. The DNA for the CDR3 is TGTGCCAGCAGCCTCGGACTAGCGGGAGGAGAGCAGTTCTTC.

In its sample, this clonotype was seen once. The CDR3 sequence is CASSLGTTPYYEQYF. As DNA, the CDR3 is TGCGCCAGCAGCTTGGGGACAACCCCTTACTACGAGCAGTACTTC. This chain connects TRBV5-1 to TRBJ2-7; a possible D gene is TRBD1 (5 bases). V was pared by 0 bases and J by 3 bases, with 13 bases between. The length of the CDR3 is 15 residues. In germline, CDR1 is SGHRS, CDR2 YFSETQ.

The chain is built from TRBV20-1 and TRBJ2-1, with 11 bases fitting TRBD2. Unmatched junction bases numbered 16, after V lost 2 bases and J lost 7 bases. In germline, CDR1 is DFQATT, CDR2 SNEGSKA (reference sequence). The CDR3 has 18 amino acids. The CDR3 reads CSARIRGPLAGGTNEQFF. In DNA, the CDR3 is TGCAGTGCTAGAATTAGGGGGCCCCTAGCGGGAGGAACGAATGAGCAGTTCTTC.

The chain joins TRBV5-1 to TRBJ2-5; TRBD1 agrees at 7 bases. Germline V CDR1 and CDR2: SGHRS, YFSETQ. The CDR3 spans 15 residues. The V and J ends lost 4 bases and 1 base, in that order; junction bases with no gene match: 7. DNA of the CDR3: TGCGCCAGCAGCCGGTCCGGGACAGCCCAAGAGACCCAGTACTTC. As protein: CASSRSGTAQETQYF.

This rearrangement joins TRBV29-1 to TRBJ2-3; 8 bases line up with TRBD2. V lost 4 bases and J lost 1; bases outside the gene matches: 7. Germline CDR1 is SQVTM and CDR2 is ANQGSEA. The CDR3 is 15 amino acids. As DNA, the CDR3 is TGCAGCGTTGCATCCGGGAGGGCCGGCACAGATACGCAGTATTTT. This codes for CSVASGRAGTDTQYF.

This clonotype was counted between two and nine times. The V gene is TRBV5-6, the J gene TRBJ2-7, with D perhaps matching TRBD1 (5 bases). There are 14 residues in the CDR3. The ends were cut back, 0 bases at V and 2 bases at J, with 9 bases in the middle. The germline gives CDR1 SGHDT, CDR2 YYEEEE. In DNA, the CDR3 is TGTGCCAGCAGCTTGGCAGGGAAACCCTACGAGCAGTACTTC. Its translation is CASSLAGKPYEQYF. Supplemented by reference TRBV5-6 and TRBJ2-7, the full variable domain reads DAGVTQSPTHLIKTRGQQVTLRCSPKSGHDTVSWYQQALGQGPQFIFQYYEEEERQRGNFPDRFSGHQFPNYSSELNVNALLLGDSALYLCASSLAGKPYEQYFGPGTRLTVT.

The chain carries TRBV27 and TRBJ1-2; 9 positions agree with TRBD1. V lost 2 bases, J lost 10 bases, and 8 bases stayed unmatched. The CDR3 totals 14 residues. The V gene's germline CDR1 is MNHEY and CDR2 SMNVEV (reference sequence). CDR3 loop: CASSLGTGSFDYTF. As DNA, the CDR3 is TGTGCCAGCAGTTTAGGGACAGGGTCGTTTGACTACACCTTC.

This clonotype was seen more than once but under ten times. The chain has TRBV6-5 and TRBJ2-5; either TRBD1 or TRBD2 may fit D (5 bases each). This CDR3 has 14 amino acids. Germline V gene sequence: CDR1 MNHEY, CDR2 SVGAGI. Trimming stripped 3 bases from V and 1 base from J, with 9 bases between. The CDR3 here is CASSYLGPQETQYF. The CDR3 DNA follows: TGTGCCAGCAGTTATCTGGGACCCCAAGAGACCCAGTACTTC.

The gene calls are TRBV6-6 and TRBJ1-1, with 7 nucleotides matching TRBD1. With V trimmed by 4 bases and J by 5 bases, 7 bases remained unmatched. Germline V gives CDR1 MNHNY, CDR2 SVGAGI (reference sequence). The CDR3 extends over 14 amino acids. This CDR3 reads CASSSGRGQTEAFF. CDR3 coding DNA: TGTGCCAGCAGTTCCGGGAGGGGGCAGACTGAAGCTTTCTTT.

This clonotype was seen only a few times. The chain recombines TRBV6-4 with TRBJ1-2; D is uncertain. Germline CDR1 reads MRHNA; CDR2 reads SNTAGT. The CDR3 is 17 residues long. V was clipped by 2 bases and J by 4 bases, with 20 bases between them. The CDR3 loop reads CASSDPFLGSLGYGYTF. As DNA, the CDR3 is TGTGCCAGCAGTGACCCCTTTTTGGGCAGCCTGGGCTATGGCTACACCTTC.

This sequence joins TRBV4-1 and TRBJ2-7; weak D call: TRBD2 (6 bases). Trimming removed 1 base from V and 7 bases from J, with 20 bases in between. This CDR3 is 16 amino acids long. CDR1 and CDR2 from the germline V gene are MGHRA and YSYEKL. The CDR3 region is CASSQANAAGRVEQYF. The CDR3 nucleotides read TGCGCCAGCAGCCAAGCGAACGCTGCGGGGAGAGTAGAGCAGTACTTC.

This chain's CDR3 is CASSVGPVGEQYF. DNA for the CDR3: TGTGCCAGCAGTGTCGGACCCGTAGGGGAGCAGTACTTC. The genes are TRBV27 and TRBJ2-7; D not certain. Trimming left V 5 bases short and J 7 bases short, with 15 bases between. CDR1 and CDR2 from the germline V gene are MNHEY and SMNVEV (reference sequence). The CDR3 is 13 amino acids.

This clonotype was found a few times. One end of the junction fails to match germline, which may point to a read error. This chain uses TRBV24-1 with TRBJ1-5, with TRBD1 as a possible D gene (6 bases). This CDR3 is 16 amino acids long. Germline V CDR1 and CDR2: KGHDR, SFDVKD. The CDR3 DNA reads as TGTGCCACGAGTGAATCGGGGGCAGGAGGGGGGAAGCCCCAGCATTTT. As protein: CATSESGAGGGKPQHF.